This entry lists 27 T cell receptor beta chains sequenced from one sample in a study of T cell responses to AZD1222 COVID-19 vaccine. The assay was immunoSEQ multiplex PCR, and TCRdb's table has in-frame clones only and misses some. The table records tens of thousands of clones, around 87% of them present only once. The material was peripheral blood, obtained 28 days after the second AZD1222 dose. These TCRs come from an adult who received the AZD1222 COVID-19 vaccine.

CDR3 coding DNA: TGTGCCAGCAGCGTCGACAGCCTTCTCACAGATACGCAGTATTTT. It is translated as CASSVDSLLTDTQYF. The chain has TRBV9 and TRBJ2-3; a weak D match, TRBD1 (5 bases). Trimming cost V 2 bases and J 2 bases, with 12 bases left between them. The CDR3 is 15 amino acids. From germline, CDR1 is SGDLS and CDR2 YYNGEE. Full variable domain (remainder filled in from reference TRBV9 and TRBJ2-3): DSGVTQTPKHLITATGQRVTLRCSPRSGDLSVYWYQQSLDQGLQFLIQYYNGEERAKGNILERFSAQQFPDLHSELNLSSLELGDSALYFCASSVDSLLTDTQYFGPGTRLTVL.

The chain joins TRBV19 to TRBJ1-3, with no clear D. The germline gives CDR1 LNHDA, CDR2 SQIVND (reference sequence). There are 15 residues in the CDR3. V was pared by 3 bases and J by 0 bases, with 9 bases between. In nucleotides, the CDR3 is TGTGCCAGTAGTATGGACGGATCCTCTGGAAACACCATATATTTT. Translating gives CASSMDGSSGNTIYF.

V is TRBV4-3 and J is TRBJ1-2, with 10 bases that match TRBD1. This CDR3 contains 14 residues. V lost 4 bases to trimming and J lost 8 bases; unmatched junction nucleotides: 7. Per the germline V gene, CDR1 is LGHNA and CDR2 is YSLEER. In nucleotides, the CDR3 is TGCGCCAGCAGCCCAGAGGGACAGGGGATCGGCTACACCTTC. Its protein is CASSPEGQGIGYTF.

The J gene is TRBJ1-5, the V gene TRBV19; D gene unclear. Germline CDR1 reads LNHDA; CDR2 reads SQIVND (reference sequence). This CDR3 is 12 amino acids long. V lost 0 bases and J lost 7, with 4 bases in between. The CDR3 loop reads CASSIDGQPQHF. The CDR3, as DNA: TGTGCCAGTAGTATAGATGGGCAGCCCCAGCATTTT. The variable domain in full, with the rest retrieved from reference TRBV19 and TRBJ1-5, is DGGITQSPKYLFRKEGQNVTLSCEQNLNHDAMYWYRQDPGQGLRLIYYSQIVNDFQKGDIAEGYSVSREKKESFPLTVTSAQKNPTAFYLCASSIDGQPQHFGDGTRLSIL.

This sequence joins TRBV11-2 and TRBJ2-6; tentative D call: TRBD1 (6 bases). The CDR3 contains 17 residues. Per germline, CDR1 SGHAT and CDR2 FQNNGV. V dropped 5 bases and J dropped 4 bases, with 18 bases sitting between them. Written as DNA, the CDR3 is TGTGCCAGCAGCCTGGGTGGTGGGGGCGCGGGGGCCAACGTCCTGACTTTC. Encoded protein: CASSLGGGGAGANVLTF.

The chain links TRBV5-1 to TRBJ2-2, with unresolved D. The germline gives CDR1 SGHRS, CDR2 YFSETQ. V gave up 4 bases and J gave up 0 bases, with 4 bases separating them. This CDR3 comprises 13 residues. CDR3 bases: TGCGCCAGCAGCCGAGCGAACACCGGGGAGCTGTTTTTT. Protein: CASSRANTGELFF.

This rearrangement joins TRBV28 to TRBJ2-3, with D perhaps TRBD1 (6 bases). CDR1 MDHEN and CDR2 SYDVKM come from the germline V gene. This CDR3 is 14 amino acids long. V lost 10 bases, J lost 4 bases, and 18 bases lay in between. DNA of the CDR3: TGTGCCACCAGAGGACAGCCCGGGCCAGATACGCAGTATTTT. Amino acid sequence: CATRGQPGPDTQYF.

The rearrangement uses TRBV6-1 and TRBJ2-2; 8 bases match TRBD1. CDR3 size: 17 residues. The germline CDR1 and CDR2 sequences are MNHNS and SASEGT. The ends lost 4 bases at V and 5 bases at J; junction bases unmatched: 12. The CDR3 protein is CASSADYGQGGTGELFF. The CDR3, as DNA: TGTGCCAGCAGTGCGGACTATGGACAGGGCGGAACCGGGGAGCTGTTTTTT.

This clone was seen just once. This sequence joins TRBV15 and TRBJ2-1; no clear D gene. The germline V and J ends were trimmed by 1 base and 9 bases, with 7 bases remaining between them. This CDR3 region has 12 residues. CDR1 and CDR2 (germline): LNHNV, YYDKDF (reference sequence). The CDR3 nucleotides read TGTGCCACCAGCAGAGGTGTGACTGAGCAGTTCTTC. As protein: CATSRGVTEQFF.

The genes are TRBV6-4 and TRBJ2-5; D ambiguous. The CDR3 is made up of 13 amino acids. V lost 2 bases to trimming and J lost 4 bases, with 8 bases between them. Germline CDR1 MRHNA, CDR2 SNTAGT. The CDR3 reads CASSDRPGETQYF. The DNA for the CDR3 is TGTGCCAGCAGTGACCGGCCGGGAGAGACCCAGTACTTC.

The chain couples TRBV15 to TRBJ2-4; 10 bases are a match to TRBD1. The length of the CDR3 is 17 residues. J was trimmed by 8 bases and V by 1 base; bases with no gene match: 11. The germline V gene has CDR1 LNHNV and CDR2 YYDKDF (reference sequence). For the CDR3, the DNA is TGTGCCACCAGCAGAGTGGTCCGGAGGACAGGGGGGGACATTCAGTACTTC. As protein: CATSRVVRRTGGDIQYF.

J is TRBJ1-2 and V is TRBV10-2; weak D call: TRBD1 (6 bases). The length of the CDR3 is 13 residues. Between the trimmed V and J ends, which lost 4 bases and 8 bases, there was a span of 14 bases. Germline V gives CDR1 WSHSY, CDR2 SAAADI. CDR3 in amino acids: CASSAGARGGYTF. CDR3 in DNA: TGCGCCAGCAGTGCGGGGGCCCGGGGAGGCTACACCTTC.

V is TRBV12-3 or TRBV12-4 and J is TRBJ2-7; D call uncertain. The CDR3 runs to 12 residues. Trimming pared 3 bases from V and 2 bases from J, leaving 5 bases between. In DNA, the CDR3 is TGTGCCAGCAGTTTTGGGGCCTACGAGCAGTACTTC. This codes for CASSFGAYEQYF.

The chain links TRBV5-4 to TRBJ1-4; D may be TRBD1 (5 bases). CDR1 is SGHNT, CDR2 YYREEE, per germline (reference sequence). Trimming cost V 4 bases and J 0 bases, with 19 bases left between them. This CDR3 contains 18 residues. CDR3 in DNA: TGTGCCAGCAGCGCGGGGGATCGAGCCCGTACAACTAATGAAAAACTGTTTTTT. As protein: CASSAGDRARTTNEKLFF.

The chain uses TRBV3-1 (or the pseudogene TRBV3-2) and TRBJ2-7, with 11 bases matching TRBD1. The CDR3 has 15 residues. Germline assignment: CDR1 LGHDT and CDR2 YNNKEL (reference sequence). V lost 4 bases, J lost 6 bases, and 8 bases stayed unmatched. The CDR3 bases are TGTGCCAGCAGCCCAATTGGACAGGGGGCGCCCGAGCAGTACTTC. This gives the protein CASSPIGQGAPEQYF.

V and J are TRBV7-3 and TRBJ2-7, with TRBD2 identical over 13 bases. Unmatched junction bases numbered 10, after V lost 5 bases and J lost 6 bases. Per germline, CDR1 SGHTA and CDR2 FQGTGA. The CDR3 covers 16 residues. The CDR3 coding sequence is TGTGCCAGCAGCAACACTAGCGGGGGGGCCCGTGGCGAGCAGTACTTC. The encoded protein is CASSNTSGGARGEQYF.

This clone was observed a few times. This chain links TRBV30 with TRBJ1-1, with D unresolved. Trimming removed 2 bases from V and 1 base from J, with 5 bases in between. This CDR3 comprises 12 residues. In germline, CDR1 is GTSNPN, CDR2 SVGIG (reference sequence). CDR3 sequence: CAWSHWNTEAFF. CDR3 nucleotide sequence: TGTGCCTGGAGTCACTGGAACACTGAAGCTTTCTTT.

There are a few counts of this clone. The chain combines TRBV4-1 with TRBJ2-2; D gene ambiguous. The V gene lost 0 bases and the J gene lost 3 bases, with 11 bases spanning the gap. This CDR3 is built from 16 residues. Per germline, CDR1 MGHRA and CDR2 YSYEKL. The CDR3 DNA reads TGCGCCAGCAGCCAAGAATCGGGTCGGGACACCGGGGAGCTGTTTTTT. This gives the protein CASSQESGRDTGELFF.

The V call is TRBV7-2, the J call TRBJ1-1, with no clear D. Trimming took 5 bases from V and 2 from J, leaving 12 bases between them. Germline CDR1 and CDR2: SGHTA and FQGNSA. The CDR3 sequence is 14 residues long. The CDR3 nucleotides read TGTGCCAGCAGCGCCTCTAGGGCCAACACTGAAGCTTTCTTT. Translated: CASSASRANTEAFF.

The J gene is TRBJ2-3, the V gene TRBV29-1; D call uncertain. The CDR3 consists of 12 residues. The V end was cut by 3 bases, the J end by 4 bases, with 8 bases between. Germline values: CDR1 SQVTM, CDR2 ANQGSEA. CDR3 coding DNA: TGCAGCGTTGAGAAGGGCCCAGATACGCAGTATTTT. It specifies CSVEKGPDTQYF.

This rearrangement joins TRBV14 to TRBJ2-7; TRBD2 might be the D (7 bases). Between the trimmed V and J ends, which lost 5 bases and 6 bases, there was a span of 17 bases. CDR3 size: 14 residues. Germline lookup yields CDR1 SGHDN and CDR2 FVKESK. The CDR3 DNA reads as TGTGCCAGCAGCGCCACCGGGGGGCAATCCGAGCAGTACTTC. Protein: CASSATGGQSEQYF.

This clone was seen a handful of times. The CDR3 nucleotides read TGTGCCAGCAGCCCCTTCGTACTAGCGAACAATGAGCAGTTCTTC. This sequence encodes CASSPFVLANNEQFF. This chain joins TRBV7-2 and TRBJ2-1, with 7 positions matching TRBD2. Per the germline V gene, CDR1 is SGHTA and CDR2 is FQGNSA. CDR3 length: 15 residues. Trimming took 5 bases from V and 5 from J; bases not matched to a gene: 9.

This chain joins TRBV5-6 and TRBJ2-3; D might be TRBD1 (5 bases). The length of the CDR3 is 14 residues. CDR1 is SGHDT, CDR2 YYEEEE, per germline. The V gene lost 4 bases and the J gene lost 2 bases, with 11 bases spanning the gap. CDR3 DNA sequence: TGTGCCAGCAGCCTGGGGCCCCACACAGATACGCAGTATTTT. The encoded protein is CASSLGPHTDTQYF.

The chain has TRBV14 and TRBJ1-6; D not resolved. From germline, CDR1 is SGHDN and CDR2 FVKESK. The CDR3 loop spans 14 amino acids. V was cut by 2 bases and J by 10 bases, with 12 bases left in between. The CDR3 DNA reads TGTGCCAGCAGCCAACTCCAAGGTGGCTCACCCCTCCACTTT. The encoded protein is CASSQLQGGSPLHF.

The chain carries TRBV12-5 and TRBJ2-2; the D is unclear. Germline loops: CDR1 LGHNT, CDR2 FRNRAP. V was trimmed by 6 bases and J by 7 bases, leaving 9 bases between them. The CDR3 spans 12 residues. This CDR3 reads CASGPDVGELFF. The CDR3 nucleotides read TGTGCTAGTGGCCCCGACGTCGGGGAGCTGTTTTTT.

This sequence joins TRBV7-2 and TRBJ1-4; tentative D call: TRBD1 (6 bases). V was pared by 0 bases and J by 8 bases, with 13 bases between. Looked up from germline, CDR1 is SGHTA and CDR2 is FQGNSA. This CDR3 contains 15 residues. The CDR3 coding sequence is TGTGCCAGCAGCTTAGCGCCGGGGGGCGGAGAAAAACTGTTTTTT. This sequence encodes CASSLAPGGGEKLFF.

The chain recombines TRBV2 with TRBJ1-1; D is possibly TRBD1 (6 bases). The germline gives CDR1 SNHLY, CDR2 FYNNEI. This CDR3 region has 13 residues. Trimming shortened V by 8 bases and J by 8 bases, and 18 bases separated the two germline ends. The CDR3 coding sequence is TGTGCCAGCGGATTGAGGGCGGGGGCCGAAGCTTTCTTT. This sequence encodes CASGLRAGAEAFF.